The clone carrying this TCR beta chain appeared once. Its antigen is undetermined. The study ran its PCR with 60 Vbeta and 13 Jbeta primers. Some clones are missing from TCRdb's copy, which holds only in-frame ones; the method was immunoSEQ multiplex PCR. Among under 200,000 clones listed, 75% to 85% were seen once. The entry originates in a study of cytomegalovirus exposure and HLA in healthy donors. Findings of the study overall: Reportedly, HLA-A and HLA-B alleles of most subjects were accurately predicted from TCR beta.

V lost 3 bases to trimming and J lost 6 bases; unmatched junction nucleotides: 7. Germline V gene lookup returns CDR1 KGHSH and CDR2 LQKENI. The CDR3 loop spans 16 amino acids. The clonotype originates from a man aged 45-60 years in good health and CMV-seropositive. The genes are TRBV18 and TRBJ1-6; 8 bases agree with TRBD1. Input material: PBMCs. The CDR3 loop is CASSPQGASGNSPLHF. The CDR3 nucleotides read TGTGCCAGCTCACCTCAGGGGGCGTCAGGTAATTCACCCCTCCACTTT.